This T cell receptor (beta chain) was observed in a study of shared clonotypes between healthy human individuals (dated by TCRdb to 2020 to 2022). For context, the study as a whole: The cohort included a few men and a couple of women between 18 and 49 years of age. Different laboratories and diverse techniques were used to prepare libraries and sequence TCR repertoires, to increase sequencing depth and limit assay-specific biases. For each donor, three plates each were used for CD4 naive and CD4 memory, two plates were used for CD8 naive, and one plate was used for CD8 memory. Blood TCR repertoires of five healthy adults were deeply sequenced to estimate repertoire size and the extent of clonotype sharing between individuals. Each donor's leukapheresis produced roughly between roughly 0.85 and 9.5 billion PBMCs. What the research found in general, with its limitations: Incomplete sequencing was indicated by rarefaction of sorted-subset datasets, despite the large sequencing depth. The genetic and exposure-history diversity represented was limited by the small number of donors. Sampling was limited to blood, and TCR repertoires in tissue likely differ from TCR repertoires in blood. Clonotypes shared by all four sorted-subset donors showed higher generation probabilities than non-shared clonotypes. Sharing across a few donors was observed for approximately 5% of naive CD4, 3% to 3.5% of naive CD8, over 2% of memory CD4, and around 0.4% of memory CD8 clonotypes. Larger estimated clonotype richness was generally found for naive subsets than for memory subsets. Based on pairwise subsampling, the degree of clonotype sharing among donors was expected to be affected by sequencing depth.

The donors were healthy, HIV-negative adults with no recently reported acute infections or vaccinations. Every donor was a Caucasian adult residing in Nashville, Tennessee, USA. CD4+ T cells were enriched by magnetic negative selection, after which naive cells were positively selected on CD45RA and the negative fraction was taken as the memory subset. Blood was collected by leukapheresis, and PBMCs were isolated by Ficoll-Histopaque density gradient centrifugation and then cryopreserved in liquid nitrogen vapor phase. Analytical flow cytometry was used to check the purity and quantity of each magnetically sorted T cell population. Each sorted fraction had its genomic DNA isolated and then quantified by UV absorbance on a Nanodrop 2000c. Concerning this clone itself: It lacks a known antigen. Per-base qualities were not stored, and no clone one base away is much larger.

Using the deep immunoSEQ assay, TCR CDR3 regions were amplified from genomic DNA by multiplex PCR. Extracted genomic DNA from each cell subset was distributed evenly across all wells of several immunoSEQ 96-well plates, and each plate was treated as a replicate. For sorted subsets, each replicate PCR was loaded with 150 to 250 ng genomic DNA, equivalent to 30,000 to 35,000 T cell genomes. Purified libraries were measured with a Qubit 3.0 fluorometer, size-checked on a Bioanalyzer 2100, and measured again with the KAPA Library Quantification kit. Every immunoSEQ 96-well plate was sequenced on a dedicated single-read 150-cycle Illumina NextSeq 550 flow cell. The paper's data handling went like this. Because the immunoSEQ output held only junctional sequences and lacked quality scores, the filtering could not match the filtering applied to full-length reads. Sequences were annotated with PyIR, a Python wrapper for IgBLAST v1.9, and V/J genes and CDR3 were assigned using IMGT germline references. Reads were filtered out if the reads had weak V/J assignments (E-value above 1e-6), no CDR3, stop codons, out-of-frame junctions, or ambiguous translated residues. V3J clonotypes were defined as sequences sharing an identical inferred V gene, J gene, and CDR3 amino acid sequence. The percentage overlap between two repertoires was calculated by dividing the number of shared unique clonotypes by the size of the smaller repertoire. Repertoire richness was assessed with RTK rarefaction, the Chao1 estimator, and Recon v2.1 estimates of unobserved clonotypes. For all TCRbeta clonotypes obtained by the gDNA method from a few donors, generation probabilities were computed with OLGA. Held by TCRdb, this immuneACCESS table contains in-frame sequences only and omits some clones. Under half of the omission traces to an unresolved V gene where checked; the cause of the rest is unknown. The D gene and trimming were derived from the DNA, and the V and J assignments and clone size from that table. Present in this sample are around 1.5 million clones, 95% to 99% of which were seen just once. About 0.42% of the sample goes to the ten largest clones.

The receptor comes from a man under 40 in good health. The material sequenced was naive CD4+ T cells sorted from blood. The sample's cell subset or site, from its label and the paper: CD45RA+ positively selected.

The CDR3 corresponds to CASSQTFKGKNYGYTF. The nucleotide sequence is given as TGTGCCAGCAGCCAAACCTTTAAAGGGAAAAACTATGGCTACACCTTC. The V and J genes are TRBV4-2 and TRBJ1-2; confidence is insufficient to name the D gene. For CDR1 and CDR2, the germline V gene lists LGHNA and YNFKEQ. From its cysteine to its phenylalanine, the CDR3 spans 16 amino acids. Solely the CDR3 DNA is kept, with 48 bases framed from the first base. V drops 2 bases and J drops 2 bases, leaving 15 bases in between.